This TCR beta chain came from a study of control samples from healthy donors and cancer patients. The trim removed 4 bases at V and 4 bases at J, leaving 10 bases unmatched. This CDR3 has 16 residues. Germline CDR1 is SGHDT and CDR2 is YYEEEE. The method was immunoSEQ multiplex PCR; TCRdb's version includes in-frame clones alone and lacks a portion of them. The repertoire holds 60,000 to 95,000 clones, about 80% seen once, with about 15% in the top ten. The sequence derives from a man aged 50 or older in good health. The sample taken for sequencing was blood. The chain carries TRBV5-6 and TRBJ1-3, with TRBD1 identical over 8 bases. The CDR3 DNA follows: TGTGCCAGCAGCCCCCAAGCGGACAGGGCGGGAAACACCATATATTTT. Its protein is CASSPQADRAGNTIYF.